This T cell receptor beta chain was captured in a study of blood T cell repertoires in COVID-19. CDR3 size: 13 residues. Trimming took off 4 bases at V and 3 bases at J, with 11 bases between the two ends. CDR1 and CDR2 (germline): SGHRS, YFSETQ. Libraries were prepared by immunoSEQ multiplex PCR; TCRdb keeps only in-frame clonotypes and omits some of them. The data contain around 250,000 clones, about 91% of them singletons. This receptor was obtained from a man aged 35-49 years who had been exposed to COVID-19. This rearrangement joins TRBV5-1 to TRBJ2-7; no clear D gene. What was sequenced was PBMCs or T cells enriched from blood (not recorded which). This CDR3 reads CASSQQSYYEQYF. As DNA, the CDR3 is TGCGCCAGCAGCCAACAGAGTTACTACGAGCAGTACTTC.